The 7 T cell receptor beta chains presented below share a single source sample, sequenced in a study of beta chain features in type 1 diabetes. Every bit of the isolated RNA underwent reverse transcription, so sequencing read expressed TCRB transcripts. Generated by immunoSEQ multiplex PCR, the TCRdb table keeps only in-frame clones and is missing some. The sample consists of 350,000 to 450,000 clones, around 16% of them appearing once. The sample taken for sequencing was naive CD4+ T cells from blood. The source of these receptors is a woman aged 18-29 years in good health.

To note about this clone: Other DNA sequences within the sample encode an identical CDR3. The V and J genes are TRBV7-2 and TRBJ2-7, with 9 bases aligning to TRBD1. Trimming removed 1 base from V and 2 bases from J; junction bases left unmatched: 0. This CDR3 is built from 14 residues. CDR1 is SGHTA, CDR2 FQGNSA, per germline. The CDR3 region has the DNA TGTGCCAGCAGCTTAGGACAGGGGGCCTACGAGCAGTACTTC. Translated, it gives CASSLGQGAYEQYF. The complete variable domain, with remaining parts taken from reference TRBV7-2 and TRBJ2-7, reads GAGVSQSPSNKVTEKGKDVELRCDPISGHTALYWYRQSLGQGLEFLIYFQGNSAPDKSGLPSDRFSAERTGGSVSTLTIQRTQQEDSAVYLCASSLGQGAYEQYFGPGTRLTVT.

This clone was counted between two and nine times. The chain links TRBV7-8 to TRBJ2-5, with 7 bases identical to TRBD1. This CDR3 contains 16 residues. Unmatched junction bases numbered 10, after V lost 0 bases and J lost 6 bases. Looked up from germline, CDR1 is SGHVS and CDR2 is FQNEAQ. The CDR3 DNA is TGTGCCAGCAGCTTAGCGGAAGAGACAGGGTCGAAGACCCAGTACTTC. Its translation: CASSLAEETGSKTQYF.

In this sample, this clone turned up a few times. J is TRBJ1-2 and V is TRBV29-1, with 8 bases identical to TRBD1. The germline CDR1 and CDR2 sequences are SQVTM and ANQGSEA. J lost 5 bases, V lost 7 bases, and 9 bases had no gene match. This CDR3 comprises 13 residues. The CDR3 region is CSAPTGVGYGYTF. CDR3 DNA: TGCAGCGCCCCGACAGGGGTTGGATATGGCTACACCTTC. The full variable domain, with the rest looked up from reference TRBV29-1 and TRBJ1-2, is SAVISQKPSRDICQRGTSLTIQCQVDSQVTMMFWYRQQPGQSLTLIATANQGSEATYESGFVIDKFPISRPNLTFSTLTVSNMSPEDSSIYLCSAPTGVGYGYTFGSGTRLTVV.

This clone was detected only a few times. The CDR3 here is CASSWTGARETQYF. CDR3 DNA sequence: TGTGCCAGCAGCTGGACAGGGGCGCGGGAGACCCAGTACTTC. This chain connects TRBV6-6 to TRBJ2-5; TRBD1 matches at 9 bases. This CDR3 has 14 amino acids. In germline, CDR1 is MNHNY, CDR2 SVGAGI (reference sequence). With V trimmed by 6 bases and J by 5 bases, 7 bases remained unmatched.

There are a few counts of this clone. The chain uses TRBV5-1 and TRBJ2-5; tentatively, D is TRBD1 (6 bases). The V and J ends lost 6 bases and 2 bases respectively, with 14 bases between them. The CDR3 extends over 14 amino acids. CDR1 is SGHRS, CDR2 YFSETQ, per germline. The CDR3 region is CASNRDVSQETQYF. The CDR3 DNA sequence: TGCGCCAGCAACAGGGATGTTTCACAAGAGACCCAGTACTTC.

This chain uses TRBV4-3 with TRBJ2-7; no clear D. Deletions cut 0 bases from V and 0 bases from J, with 15 bases between. Germline loops: CDR1 LGHNA, CDR2 YSLEER. The CDR3 runs to 17 residues. The CDR3 coding sequence is TGCGCCAGCAGCCAAGATGTTATAGGAGAGTACTCCTACGAGCAGTACTTC. Encoded protein: CASSQDVIGEYSYEQYF.

The CDR3 coding sequence is TGTGCCAGCAGCCCATTGGGGCAGGTATCGTACACCGGGGAGCTGTTTTTT. Residues: CASSPLGQVSYTGELFF. This chain uses TRBV7-9 with TRBJ2-2; D perhaps matches TRBD1 (5 bases). The CDR3 runs to 17 residues. V lost 5 bases and J 3 bases, leaving 19 bases between the germline ends. The germline V gene has CDR1 SEHNR and CDR2 FQNEAQ (reference sequence).